Each of the 18 T cell receptor beta chains below was sequenced from the same sample in a study of blood T cell repertoires in COVID-19. Libraries were prepared by immunoSEQ multiplex PCR; TCRdb keeps only in-frame clonotypes and omits some of them. The sample has roughly 75,000 clones; around 89% are singletons. Sequences were obtained from peripheral blood. Receptors originate from a man aged 55 to 70 with acute or convalescent COVID-19.

The chain recombines TRBV5-8 with TRBJ2-5; maybe TRBD1 (6 bases). This CDR3 contains 15 residues. Germline V CDR1 and CDR2: SGHTS, YDEGEE. V was cut by 4 bases and J by 2 bases, with 15 bases left in between. The CDR3 DNA sequence: TGTGCCAGCAGCCCCAACAGGGTCGAACAAGAGACCCAGTACTTC. Protein: CASSPNRVEQETQYF.

This sequence joins TRBV7-6 and TRBJ2-7; 8 nucleotides agree with TRBD1. V lost 0 bases, J lost 2 bases, and 9 bases stayed unmatched. This CDR3 region has 17 residues. The V gene's germline CDR1 is SGHVS and CDR2 FNYEAQ. CDR3: CASSLAPGTGTTYEQYF. CDR3 bases: TGTGCCAGCAGCTTAGCTCCCGGGACAGGCACGACCTACGAGCAGTACTTC.

The rearrangement joins TRBV10-3 to TRBJ2-5, with 8 bases matching TRBD2. The J segment lost 3 bases and the V segment lost 3 bases, leaving 9 bases of the junction unmatched. Germline CDR1 reads ENHRY; CDR2 reads SYGVKD. The CDR3 sequence is 16 residues long. This CDR3 is CAISENSGMFEETQYF. The CDR3 nucleotides are TGTGCCATCAGTGAAAATAGCGGGATGTTCGAAGAGACCCAGTACTTC.

V gene TRBV28 combines with J gene TRBJ2-7, with 7 nucleotides matching TRBD1. The germline V gene has CDR1 MDHEN and CDR2 SYDVKM. Trimming removed 7 bases from V and 2 bases from J; junction bases left unmatched: 5. This CDR3 is 13 amino acids long. The CDR3 nucleotides are TGTGCCAGCAATGACAGGGCCACCTACGAGCAGTACTTC. Its translation: CASNDRATYEQYF.

V usage is TRBV15 and J usage is TRBJ2-2; no clear D gene. Germline V gene sequence: CDR1 LNHNV, CDR2 YYDKDF (reference sequence). The CDR3 runs to 15 residues. Trimming cost V 0 bases and J 6 bases, with 11 bases left between them. CDR3 amino acids: CATSREESNPGELFF. The DNA for the CDR3 is TGTGCCACCAGCAGAGAAGAGAGTAACCCCGGGGAGCTGTTTTTT. Complete variable domain (other parts from reference TRBV15 and TRBJ2-2): DAMVIQNPRYQVTQFGKPVTLSCSQTLNHNVMYWYQQKSSQAPKLLFHYYDKDFNNEADTPDNFQSRRPNTSFCFLDIRSPGLGDTAMYLCATSREESNPGELFFGEGSRLTVL.

The rearrangement links TRBV19 to TRBJ2-5; 11 bases are a match to TRBD1. CDR3 length: 14 amino acids. With V trimmed by 9 bases and J by 5 bases, 8 bases remained unmatched. Per germline, CDR1 LNHDA and CDR2 SQIVND (reference sequence). This CDR3 reads CASTGTGGAETQYF. The CDR3 DNA reads as TGTGCCAGCACGGGGACAGGGGGTGCGGAGACCCAGTACTTC.

This rearrangement joins TRBV7-7 to TRBJ2-3, with D possibly TRBD2 on 6 matching bases. This CDR3 has 15 residues. The germline gives CDR1 SSHAT, CDR2 FNYEAQ (reference sequence). V was shortened by 2 bases and J by 3 bases, with 12 bases between the two germline ends. CDR3 amino acids: CASSLLGRSTDTQYF. The CDR3 nucleotides read TGTGCCAGCAGCTTACTTGGGAGGAGTACAGATACGCAGTATTTT.

This clone was observed once. The J gene is TRBJ2-7, the V gene TRBV21-1; the D call TRBD2 from the table was never checked on the DNA. TRBV21-1 is assigned pseudogene status. The CDR3 totals 14 residues. Here the CDR3 DNA reads TGTGCCACTCCGGGACTAGCGGACACCTACGAGCAGTACTTC. Its protein is CATPGLADTYEQYF.

The chain couples TRBV7-9 to TRBJ2-1; TRBD1 might be the D (5 bases). V dropped 1 base and J dropped 8 bases, with 6 bases sitting between them. Germline V gene lookup returns CDR1 SEHNR and CDR2 FQNEAQ (reference sequence). CDR3 size: 12 residues. The CDR3 sequence is CASSLEGDEQFF. The CDR3 DNA reads TGTGCCAGCAGCTTAGAAGGGGATGAGCAGTTCTTC.

J is TRBJ2-7 and V is TRBV5-4, with TRBD1 matching over 9 bases. Germline V lookup: CDR1 SGHNT, CDR2 YYREEE (reference sequence). Trimming removed 4 bases from V and 5 bases from J; junction bases left unmatched: 16. CDR3 length: 17 amino acids. In DNA form, the CDR3 reads TGTGCCAGCAGCATAGGGGGGTACGGGACAGGGTTCCACGAGCAGTACTTC. This sequence encodes CASSIGGYGTGFHEQYF. Full variable domain (rest looked up from reference TRBV5-4 and TRBJ2-7): ETGVTQSPTHLIKTRGQQVTLRCSSQSGHNTVSWYQQALGQGPQFIFQYYREEENGRGNFPPRFSGLQFPNYSSELNVNALELDDSALYLCASSIGGYGTGFHEQYFGPGTRLTVT.

The V and J genes are TRBV30 and TRBJ1-1; no reliable D call. CDR3 size: 13 residues. The germline V gene has CDR1 GTSNPN and CDR2 SVGIG (reference sequence). Trimming pared 5 bases from V and 2 bases from J, leaving 12 bases between. As DNA, the CDR3 is TGTGCCTGGGACCGGAGGGTCAACACTGAAGCTTTCTTT. Its translation: CAWDRRVNTEAFF.

The V gene is TRBV11-2, the J gene TRBJ1-4; D perhaps matches TRBD1 (6 bases). Germline-derived CDR1 and CDR2 are SGHAT and FQNNGV. V was clipped by 1 base and J by 7 bases, with 7 bases between them. This CDR3 is 13 amino acids long. The CDR3 sequence: CASSLGRGEKLFF. The CDR3 nucleotides read TGTGCCAGCAGCTTAGGCAGGGGTGAAAAACTGTTTTTT.

This clone was seen a few times. The gene calls are TRBV3-1 (or the pseudogene TRBV3-2) and TRBJ2-1; 8 nucleotides line up with TRBD2. Per the germline V gene, CDR1 is LGHDT and CDR2 is YNNKEL (reference sequence). The CDR3 contains 16 residues. V lost 3 bases, J lost 5 bases, and 9 bases stayed unmatched. CDR3 DNA: TGTGCCAGCAGCCACGGCGCGAGCGGGGGACACAATGAGCAGTTCTTC. Residues: CASSHGASGGHNEQFF.

J is TRBJ2-1 and V is TRBV7-2; TRBD2 aligns across 16 bases. This CDR3 spans 16 amino acids. V was clipped by 4 bases and J by 9 bases; unmatched bases: 6. Germline CDR1 is SGHTA and CDR2 is FQGNSA. In nucleotides, the CDR3 is TGTGCCAGCAGCTCACCGGGACTAGCGGGAGGGGTTGAGCAGTTCTTC. It yields the protein CASSSPGLAGGVEQFF.

The J gene is TRBJ2-2, the V gene TRBV11-2; 12 nucleotides match TRBD2. J was trimmed by 1 base and V by 4 bases; bases with no gene match: 10. The CDR3 spans 19 residues. Germline lookup yields CDR1 SGHAT and CDR2 FQNNGV. The CDR3 sequence is CASSYHWGLAGMNTGELFF. For the CDR3, the DNA is TGTGCCAGCAGCTACCACTGGGGACTAGCGGGTATGAACACCGGGGAGCTGTTTTTT.

This chain joins TRBV7-8 and TRBJ1-5, with TRBD1 matching over 7 bases. V was pared by 7 bases and J by 3 bases, with 12 bases of the junction left unmatched. Germline V gene sequence: CDR1 SGHVS, CDR2 FQNEAQ. The CDR3 is 16 residues long. The CDR3 DNA follows: TGTGCCAGCACGAGCCAAGGACAGGTCTACAATCAGCCCCAGCATTTT. This gives the protein CASTSQGQVYNQPQHF. Together with reference TRBV7-8 and TRBJ1-5, the CDR3 gives the full variable domain: GAGVSQSPRYKVAKRGQDVALRCDPISGHVSLFWYQQALGQGPEFLTYFQNEAQLDKSGLPSDRFFAERPEGSVSTLKIQRTQQEDSAVYLCASTSQGQVYNQPQHFGDGTRLSIL.

The CDR3 reads CASSRRWGTGGEYEQYF. Written as DNA, the CDR3 is TGTGCCAGCAGCCGGCGGTGGGGAACGGGGGGGGAATACGAGCAGTACTTC. J is TRBJ2-7 and V is TRBV7-8; 8 bases map to TRBD2. CDR1 is SGHVS and CDR2 is FQNEAQ in the germline V gene. The V gene end was trimmed by 5 bases and the J gene end by 4 bases; junction bases not matched to a gene: 16. The CDR3 is made up of 17 amino acids. Drawing the rest from reference TRBV7-8 and TRBJ2-7, the complete variable domain is GAGVSQSPRYKVAKRGQDVALRCDPISGHVSLFWYQQALGQGPEFLTYFQNEAQLDKSGLPSDRFFAERPEGSVSTLKIQRTQQEDSAVYLCASSRRWGTGGEYEQYFGPGTRLTVT.

The rearrangement joins TRBV5-6 to TRBJ2-7, with 10 bases matching TRBD1. The germline V gene has CDR1 SGHDT and CDR2 YYEEEE. There are 17 residues in the CDR3. Trimming removed 0 bases from V and 3 bases from J; junction bases left unmatched: 9. The CDR3, as DNA: TGTGCCAGCAGCTTGGTCGGACAGGGGGGAAGGTTCTACGAGCAGTACTTC. Translating gives CASSLVGQGGRFYEQYF.